Ten or more counts support the clone carrying this TCR beta chain. Its target is unknown. TCRdb re-called the RT-PCR reads with MiXCR, one entry per CDR3 protein. The sample yields more than 700,000 distinct CDR3 sequences, 21% seen once. This CDR3 spans 14 amino acids. V lost 2 bases to trimming and J lost 15 bases; unmatched junction nucleotides: 8. From germline, CDR1 is MNHEY and CDR2 SVGAGI. The record originates from a study of response to subunit inactivated influenza vaccine. General observations from the study: It was the authors' suggestion that each seasonal influenza vaccination recruits few new T cells.

This sequence originates from a man between 45 and 60 years old who received an inactivated influenza vaccine. The rearrangement links TRBV6-5 to TRBJ2-1; 12 nucleotides agree with TRBD2. The sample consisted of PBMCs from blood, taken 5 days after vaccination. The CDR3 nucleotides read TGTGCCAGCAGTTACGTTCTAGCGGGAGGGCCTCTGTTCTTC. Its protein is CASSYVLAGGPLFF.